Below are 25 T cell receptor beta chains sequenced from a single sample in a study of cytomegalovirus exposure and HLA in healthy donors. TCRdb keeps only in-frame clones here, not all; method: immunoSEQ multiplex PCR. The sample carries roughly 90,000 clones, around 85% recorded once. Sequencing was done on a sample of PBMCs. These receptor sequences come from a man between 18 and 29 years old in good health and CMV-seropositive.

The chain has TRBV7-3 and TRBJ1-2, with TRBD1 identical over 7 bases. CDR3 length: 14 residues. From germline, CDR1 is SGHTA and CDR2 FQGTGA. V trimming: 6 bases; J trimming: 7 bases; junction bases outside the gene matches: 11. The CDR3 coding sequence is TGTGCCAGCAGTCCCGACAGGGACCTCTTTGGCTACACCTTC. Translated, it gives CASSPDRDLFGYTF. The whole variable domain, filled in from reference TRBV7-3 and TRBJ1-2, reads GAGVSQTPSNKVTEKGKYVELRCDPISGHTALYWYRQSLGQGPEFLIYFQGTGAADDSGLPNDRFFAVRPEGSVSTLKIQRTERGDSAVYLCASSPDRDLFGYTFGSGTRLTVV.

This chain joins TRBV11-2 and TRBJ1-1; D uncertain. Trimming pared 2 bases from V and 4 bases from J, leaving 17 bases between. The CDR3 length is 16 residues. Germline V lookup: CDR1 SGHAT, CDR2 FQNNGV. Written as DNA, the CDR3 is TGTGCCAGCAGCTTACCCGCGGGCCGAGCGGGCACTGAAGCTTTCTTT. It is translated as CASSLPAGRAGTEAFF.

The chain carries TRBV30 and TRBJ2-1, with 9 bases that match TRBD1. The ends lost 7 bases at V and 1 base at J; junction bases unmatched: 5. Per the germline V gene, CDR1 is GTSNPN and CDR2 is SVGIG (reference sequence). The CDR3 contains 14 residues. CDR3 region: CASLQGASYNEQFF. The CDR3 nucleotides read TGTGCCTCGCTACAGGGGGCATCCTACAATGAGCAGTTCTTC.

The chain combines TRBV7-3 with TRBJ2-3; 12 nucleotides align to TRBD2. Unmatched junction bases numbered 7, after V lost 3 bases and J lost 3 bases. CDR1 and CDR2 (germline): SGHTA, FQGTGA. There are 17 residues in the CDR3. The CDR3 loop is CASSFQGGTSGTDTQYF. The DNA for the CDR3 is TGTGCCAGCAGCTTCCAGGGGGGGACTAGCGGGACAGATACGCAGTATTTT.

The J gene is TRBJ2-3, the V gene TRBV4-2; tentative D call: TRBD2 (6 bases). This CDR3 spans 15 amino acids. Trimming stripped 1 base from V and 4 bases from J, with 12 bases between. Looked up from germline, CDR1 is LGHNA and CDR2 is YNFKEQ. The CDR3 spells CASSQASLASDTQYF. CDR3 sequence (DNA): TGTGCCAGCAGCCAAGCCAGTCTAGCGTCAGATACGCAGTATTTT.

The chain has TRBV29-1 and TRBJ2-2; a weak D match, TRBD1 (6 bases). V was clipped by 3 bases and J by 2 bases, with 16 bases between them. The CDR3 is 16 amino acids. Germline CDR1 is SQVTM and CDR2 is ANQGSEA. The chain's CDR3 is CSVETLNRVNTGELFF. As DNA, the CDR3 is TGCAGCGTTGAGACCCTAAACAGGGTAAACACCGGGGAGCTGTTTTTT.

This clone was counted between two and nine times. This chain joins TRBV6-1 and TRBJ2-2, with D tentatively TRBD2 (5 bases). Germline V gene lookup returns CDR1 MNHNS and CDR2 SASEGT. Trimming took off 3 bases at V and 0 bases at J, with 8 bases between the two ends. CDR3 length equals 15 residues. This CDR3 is CASSEGSANTGELFF. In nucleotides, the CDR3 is TGTGCCAGCAGTGAGGGTAGCGCGAACACCGGGGAGCTGTTTTTT.

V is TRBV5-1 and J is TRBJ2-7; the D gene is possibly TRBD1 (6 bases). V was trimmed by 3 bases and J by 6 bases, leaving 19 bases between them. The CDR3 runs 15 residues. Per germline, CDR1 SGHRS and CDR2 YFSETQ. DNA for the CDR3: TGCGCCAGCAGCTGGGGCAGGGGAAAGGAATCCGAGCAGTACGTC. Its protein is CASSWGRGKESEQYV.

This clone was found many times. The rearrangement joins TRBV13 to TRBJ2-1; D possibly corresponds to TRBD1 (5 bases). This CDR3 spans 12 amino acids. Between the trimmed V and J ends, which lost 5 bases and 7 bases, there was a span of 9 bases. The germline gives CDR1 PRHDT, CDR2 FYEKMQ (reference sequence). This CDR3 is CASSHSGNEQFF. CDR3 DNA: TGTGCCAGCAGCCATTCAGGGAATGAGCAGTTCTTC. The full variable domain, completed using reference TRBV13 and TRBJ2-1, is AAGVIQSPRHLIKEKRETATLKCYPIPRHDTVYWYQQGPGQDPQFLISFYEKMQSDKGSIPDRFSAQQFSDYHSELNMSSLELGDSALYFCASSHSGNEQFFGPGTRLTVL.

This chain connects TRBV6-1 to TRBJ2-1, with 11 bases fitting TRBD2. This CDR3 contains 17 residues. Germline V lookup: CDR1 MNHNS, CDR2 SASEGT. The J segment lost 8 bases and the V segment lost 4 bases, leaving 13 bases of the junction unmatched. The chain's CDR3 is CASSGVHSGRAYHEQFF. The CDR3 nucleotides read TGTGCCAGCAGTGGTGTTCATAGCGGGAGGGCCTATCATGAGCAGTTCTTC.

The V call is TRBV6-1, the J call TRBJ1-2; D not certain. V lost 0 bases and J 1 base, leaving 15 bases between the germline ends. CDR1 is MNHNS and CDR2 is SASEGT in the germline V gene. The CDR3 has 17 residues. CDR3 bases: TGTGCCAGCAGTGAAGCAGGAGGTTCTCCGGTTAACTATGGCTACACCTTC. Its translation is CASSEAGGSPVNYGYTF.

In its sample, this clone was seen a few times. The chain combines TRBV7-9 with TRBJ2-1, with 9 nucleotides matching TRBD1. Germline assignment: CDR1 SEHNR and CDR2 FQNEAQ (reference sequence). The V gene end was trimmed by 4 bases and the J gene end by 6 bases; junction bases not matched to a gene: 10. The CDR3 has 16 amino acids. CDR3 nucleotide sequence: TGTGCCAGCAGCTGGATGGGGACAGGGAGTCTCAATGAGCAGTTCTTC. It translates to CASSWMGTGSLNEQFF.

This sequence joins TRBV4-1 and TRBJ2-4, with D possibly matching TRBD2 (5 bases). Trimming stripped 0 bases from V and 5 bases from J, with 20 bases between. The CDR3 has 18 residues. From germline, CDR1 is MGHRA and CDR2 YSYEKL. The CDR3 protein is CASSQDEVGSILENIQYF. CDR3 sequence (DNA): TGCGCCAGCAGCCAAGATGAGGTTGGGAGCATCCTCGAAAACATTCAGTACTTC.

This CDR3 is CASSVAAGVNTEAFF. In DNA, the CDR3 is TGTGCCAGCAGCGTAGCCGCAGGGGTGAACACTGAAGCTTTCTTT. This sequence joins TRBV9 and TRBJ1-1; tentative D call: TRBD1 (6 bases). The CDR3 runs 15 residues. Trimming left V 0 bases short and J 0 bases short, with 9 bases between. Germline CDR1 and CDR2: SGDLS and YYNGEE.

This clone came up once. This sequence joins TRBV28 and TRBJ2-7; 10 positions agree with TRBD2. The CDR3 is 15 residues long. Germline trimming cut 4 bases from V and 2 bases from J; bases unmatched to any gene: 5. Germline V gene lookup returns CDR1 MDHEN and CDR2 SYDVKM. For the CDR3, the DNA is TGTGCCAGCAGTTCAAGCGGGAGGGGAACCTACGAGCAGTACTTC. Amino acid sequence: CASSSSGRGTYEQYF.

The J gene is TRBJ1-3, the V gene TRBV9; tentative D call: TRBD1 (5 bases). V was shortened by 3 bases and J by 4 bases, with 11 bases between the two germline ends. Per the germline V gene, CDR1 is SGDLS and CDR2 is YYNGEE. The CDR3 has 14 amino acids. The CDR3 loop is CASSGSYRGNTIYF. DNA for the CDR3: TGTGCCAGCAGCGGTAGCTACAGGGGAAACACCATATATTTT.

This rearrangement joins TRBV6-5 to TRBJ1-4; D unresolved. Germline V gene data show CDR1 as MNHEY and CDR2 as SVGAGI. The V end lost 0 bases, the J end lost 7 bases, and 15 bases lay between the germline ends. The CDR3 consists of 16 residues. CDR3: CASSYSPNPRGEKLFF. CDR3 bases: TGTGCCAGCAGTTACTCCCCTAACCCCCGAGGTGAAAAACTGTTTTTT.

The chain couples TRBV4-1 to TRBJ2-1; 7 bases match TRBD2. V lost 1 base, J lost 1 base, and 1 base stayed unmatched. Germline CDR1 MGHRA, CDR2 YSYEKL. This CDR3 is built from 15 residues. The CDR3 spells CASSQAGGSYNEQFF. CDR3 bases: TGCGCCAGCAGCCAAGCGGGGGGATCCTACAATGAGCAGTTCTTC.

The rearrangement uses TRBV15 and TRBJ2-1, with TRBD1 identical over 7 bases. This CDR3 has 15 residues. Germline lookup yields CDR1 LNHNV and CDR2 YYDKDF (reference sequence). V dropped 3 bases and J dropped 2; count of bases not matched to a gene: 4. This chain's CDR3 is CATSSGQDPYNEQFF. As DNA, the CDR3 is TGTGCCACCAGCAGCGGACAGGACCCCTACAATGAGCAGTTCTTC.

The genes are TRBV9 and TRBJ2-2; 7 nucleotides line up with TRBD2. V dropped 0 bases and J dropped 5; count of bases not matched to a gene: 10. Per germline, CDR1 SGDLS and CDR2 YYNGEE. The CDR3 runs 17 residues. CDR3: CASSVGVAGRGTGELFF. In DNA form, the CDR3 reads TGTGCCAGCAGCGTAGGGGTAGCGGGTCGAGGGACCGGGGAGCTGTTTTTT.

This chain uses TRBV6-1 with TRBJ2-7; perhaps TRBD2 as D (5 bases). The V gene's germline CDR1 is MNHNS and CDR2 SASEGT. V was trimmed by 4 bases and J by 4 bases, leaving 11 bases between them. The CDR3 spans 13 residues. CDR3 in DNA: TGTGCCAGCAGTGCGGGCAGGACTTACGAGCAGTACTTC. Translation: CASSAGRTYEQYF.

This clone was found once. CDR3 sequence reads: CASSPLAGQPQHF. Here the CDR3 DNA reads TGTGCCAGCAGCCCCCTCGCGGGTCAGCCCCAGCATTTT. This rearrangement joins TRBV14 to TRBJ1-5; D ambiguous. CDR1 is SGHDN, CDR2 FVKESK, per germline. Between the trimmed V and J ends, which lost 4 bases and 6 bases, there was a span of 10 bases. CDR3 size: 13 residues.

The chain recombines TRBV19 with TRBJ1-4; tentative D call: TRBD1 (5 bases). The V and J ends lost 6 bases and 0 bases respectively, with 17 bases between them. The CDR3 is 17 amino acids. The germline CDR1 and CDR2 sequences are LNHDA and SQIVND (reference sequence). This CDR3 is CASRPPGVISTNEKLFF. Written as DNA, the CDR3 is TGTGCCAGTAGGCCTCCGGGGGTGATCTCAACTAATGAAAAACTGTTTTTT.

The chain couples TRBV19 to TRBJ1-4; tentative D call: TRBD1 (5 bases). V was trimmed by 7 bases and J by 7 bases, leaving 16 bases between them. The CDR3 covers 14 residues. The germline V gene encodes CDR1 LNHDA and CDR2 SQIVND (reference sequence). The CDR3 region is CASKSPGRGEKLFF. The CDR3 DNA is TGTGCCAGTAAAAGCCCCGGGAGGGGTGAAAAACTGTTTTTT.

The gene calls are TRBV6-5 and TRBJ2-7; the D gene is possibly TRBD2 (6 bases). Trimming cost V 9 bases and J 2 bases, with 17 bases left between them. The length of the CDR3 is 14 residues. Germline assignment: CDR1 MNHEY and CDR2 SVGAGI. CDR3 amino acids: CASQLSGRTYEQYF. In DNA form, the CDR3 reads TGTGCCAGTCAACTTAGCGGAAGGACCTACGAGCAGTACTTC.